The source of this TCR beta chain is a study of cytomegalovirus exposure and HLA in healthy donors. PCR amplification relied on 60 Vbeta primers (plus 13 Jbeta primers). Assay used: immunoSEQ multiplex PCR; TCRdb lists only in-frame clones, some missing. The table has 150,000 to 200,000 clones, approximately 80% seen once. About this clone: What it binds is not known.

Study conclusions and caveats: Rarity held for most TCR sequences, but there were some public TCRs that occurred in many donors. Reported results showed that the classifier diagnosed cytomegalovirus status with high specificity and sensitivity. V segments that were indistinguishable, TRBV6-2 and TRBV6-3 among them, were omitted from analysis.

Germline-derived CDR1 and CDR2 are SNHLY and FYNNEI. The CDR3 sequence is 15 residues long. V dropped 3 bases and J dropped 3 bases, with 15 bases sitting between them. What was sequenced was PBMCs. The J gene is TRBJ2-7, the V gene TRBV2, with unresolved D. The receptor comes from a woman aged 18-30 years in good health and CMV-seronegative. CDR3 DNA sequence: TGTGCCAGCAGTGACTGGGTTCTGGCTAGCTACGAGCAGTACTTC. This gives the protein CASSDWVLASYEQYF.